This paragraph covers one TCR beta chain sequence. Its specificity is unknown. Only in-frame clones appear in the TCRdb table, and some are missing; sequencing was by immunoSEQ multiplex PCR. The sample records fewer than 90,000 clones, around 80% being singletons. This record belongs to a study of T cells in localized non-small cell lung cancer. Study-level points and caveats: Highest T cell clonality was seen in uninvolved adjacent lung, surpassing that measured in tumor. Sequencing involved a lone tumor region, leaving heterogeneity possible.

Trimming removed 1 base at V and 6 bases at J, with 10 bases between. This CDR3 spans 13 amino acids. Germline values: CDR1 SGHDT, CDR2 YYEEEE. The origin of this receptor is a man aged 35-75 years with stage II squamous cell lung carcinoma. The chain employs TRBV5-6 and TRBJ1-2; possibly TRBD1 for D (5 bases). The sequences come from PBMCs, collected before any cancer treatment. CDR3 in amino acids: CASSLTGGNGYTF. The CDR3 region has the DNA TGTGCCAGCAGCTTGACAGGAGGAAATGGCTACACCTTC.